The entry that follows covers one TCR beta chain sequence. Only in-frame clones appear in the TCRdb table, and some are missing; sequencing was by immunoSEQ multiplex PCR. The sample lists about 69,000 clones; 80% to 90% were seen once. CDR3 length equals 13 residues. Germline CDR1 is SGHAT and CDR2 is FQDESV (reference sequence). Trimming stripped 5 bases from V and 1 base from J, with 8 bases between. This specimen comes from a study of OX40 agonist ivuxolimab in advanced cancers. The sequencing here drew on CD4+ or CD8+ T cells sorted from blood, taken in a trial of the OX40 agonist ivuxolimab. The sequence came from an adult with an advanced solid tumor such as melanoma, head and neck, liver or kidney cancer. J is TRBJ1-1 and V is TRBV11-1; D unresolved. This CDR3 is CASSKQGNTEAFF. CDR3 DNA sequence: TGTGCCAGCAGCAAACAAGGGAACACTGAAGCTTTCTTT.